The table lists the clone carrying this T cell receptor (beta chain) with a few counts. Antigen specificity is unknown. A much bigger clone sits one base away, suggesting this may be a read error. These data are taken from a study of post-analysis software for immune sequencing data. Study-level information: Both relapsing-remitting and secondary progressive multiple sclerosis featured among the disease courses, as did progressive-relapsing multiple sclerosis. Whole-study findings and limits: Elevated frequency relative to controls characterized roughly five TRBV segments in patients, TRBV5-6, TRBV5-1 and TRBV20-1 among them.

Included in the TCR beta cDNA libraries were unique molecular identifiers. cDNA molecules numbering roughly 0.5 million came from about 1 to 10 million T cells. TCRdb independently ran MiXCR on the PCR reads; one entry per CDR3 protein. The sample holds fewer than 850,000 distinct CDR3 sequences, about 32% seen once. Trimming removed 5 bases from V and 5 bases from J, with 5 bases in between. The germline V gene has CDR1 SGHTA and CDR2 FQGNSA. The CDR3 runs to 11 residues. The clonotype comes from a girl under 18 with multiple sclerosis. The sequenced material came from blood. This chain uses TRBV7-2 with TRBJ2-3, with D uncertain. DNA of the CDR3: TGTGCCAGCAGCCAGATAGATACGCAGTATTTT. This sequence encodes CASSQIDTQYF.